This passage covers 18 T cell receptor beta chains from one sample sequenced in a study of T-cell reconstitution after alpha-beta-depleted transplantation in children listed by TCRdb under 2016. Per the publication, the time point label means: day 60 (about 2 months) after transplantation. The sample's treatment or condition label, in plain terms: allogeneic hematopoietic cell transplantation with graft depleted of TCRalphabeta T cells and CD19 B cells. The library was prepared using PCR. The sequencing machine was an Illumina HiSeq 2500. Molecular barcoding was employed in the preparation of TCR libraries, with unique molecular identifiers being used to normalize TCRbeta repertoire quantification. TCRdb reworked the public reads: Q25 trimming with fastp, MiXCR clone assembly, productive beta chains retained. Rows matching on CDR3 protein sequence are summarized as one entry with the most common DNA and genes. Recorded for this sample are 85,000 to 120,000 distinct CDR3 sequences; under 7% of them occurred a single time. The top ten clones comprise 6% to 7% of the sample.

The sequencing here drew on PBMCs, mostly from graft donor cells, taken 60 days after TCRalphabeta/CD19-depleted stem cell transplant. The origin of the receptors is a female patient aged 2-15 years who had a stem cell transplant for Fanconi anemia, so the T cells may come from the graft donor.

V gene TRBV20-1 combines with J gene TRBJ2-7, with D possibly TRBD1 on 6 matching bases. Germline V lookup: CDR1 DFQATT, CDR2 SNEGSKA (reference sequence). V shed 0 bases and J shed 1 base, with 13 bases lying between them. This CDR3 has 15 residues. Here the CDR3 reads CSARDLGGRSYEQYF. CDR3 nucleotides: TGCAGTGCTAGAGATCTAGGGGGAAGATCCTACGAGCAGTACTTC.

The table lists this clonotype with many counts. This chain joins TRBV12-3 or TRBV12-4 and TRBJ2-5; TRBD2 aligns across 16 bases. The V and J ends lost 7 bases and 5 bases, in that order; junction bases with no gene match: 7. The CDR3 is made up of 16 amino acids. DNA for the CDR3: TGTGCCAGCACCCCGGGACTAGCGGGAGGGGATGAGACCCAGTACTTC. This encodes CASTPGLAGGDETQYF.

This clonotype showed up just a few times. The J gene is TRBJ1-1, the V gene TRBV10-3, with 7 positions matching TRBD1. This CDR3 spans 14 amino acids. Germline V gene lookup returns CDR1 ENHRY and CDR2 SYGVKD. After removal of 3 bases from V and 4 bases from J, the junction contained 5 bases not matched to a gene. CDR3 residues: CAISEGGAGTEAFF. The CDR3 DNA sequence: TGTGCCATCAGTGAAGGGGGCGCAGGCACTGAAGCTTTCTTT.

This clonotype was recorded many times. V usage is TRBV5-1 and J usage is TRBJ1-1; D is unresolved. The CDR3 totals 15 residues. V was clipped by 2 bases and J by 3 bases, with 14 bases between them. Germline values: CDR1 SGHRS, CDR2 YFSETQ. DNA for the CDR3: TGCGCCAGCAGCTTAGTGTTGGCCCTGCACACTGAAGCTTTCTTT. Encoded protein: CASSLVLALHTEAFF.

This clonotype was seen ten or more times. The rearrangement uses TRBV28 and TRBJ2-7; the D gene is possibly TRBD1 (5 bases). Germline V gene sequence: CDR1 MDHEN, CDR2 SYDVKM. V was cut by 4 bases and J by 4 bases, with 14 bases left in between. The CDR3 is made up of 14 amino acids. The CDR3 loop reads CASSWWGTGYEQYF. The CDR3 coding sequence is TGTGCCAGCAGTTGGTGGGGCACCGGATACGAGCAGTACTTC.

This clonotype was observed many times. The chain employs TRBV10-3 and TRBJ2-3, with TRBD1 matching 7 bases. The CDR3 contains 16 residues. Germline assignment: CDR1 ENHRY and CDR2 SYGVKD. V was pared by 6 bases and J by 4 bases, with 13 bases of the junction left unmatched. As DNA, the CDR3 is TGTGCCATCAGCGACCCCCTGAGGGGGCAATCAGATACGCAGTATTTT. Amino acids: CAISDPLRGQSDTQYF.

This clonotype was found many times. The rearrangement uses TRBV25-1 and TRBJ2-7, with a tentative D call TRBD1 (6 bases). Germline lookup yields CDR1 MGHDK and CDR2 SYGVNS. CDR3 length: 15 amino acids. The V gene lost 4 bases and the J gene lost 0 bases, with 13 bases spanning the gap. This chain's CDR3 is CASSGMRQVSYEQYF. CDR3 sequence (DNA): TGTGCCAGCAGTGGGATGAGACAGGTCTCCTACGAGCAGTACTTC.

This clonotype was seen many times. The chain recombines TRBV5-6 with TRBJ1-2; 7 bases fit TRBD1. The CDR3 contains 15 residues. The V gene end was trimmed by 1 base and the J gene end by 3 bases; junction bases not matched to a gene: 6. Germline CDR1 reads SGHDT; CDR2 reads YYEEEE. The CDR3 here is CASSLQDRSYYGYTF. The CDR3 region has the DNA TGTGCCAGCAGCTTGCAGGACAGGTCTTACTATGGCTACACCTTC.

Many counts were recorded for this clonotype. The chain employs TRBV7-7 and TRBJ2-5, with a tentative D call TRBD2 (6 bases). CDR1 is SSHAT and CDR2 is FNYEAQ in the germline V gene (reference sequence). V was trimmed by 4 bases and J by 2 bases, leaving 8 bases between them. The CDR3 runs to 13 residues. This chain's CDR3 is CASSSRGQETQYF. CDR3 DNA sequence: TGTGCCAGCAGCTCCCGGGGGCAAGAGACCCAGTACTTC. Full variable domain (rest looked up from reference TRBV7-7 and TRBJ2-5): GAGVSQSPRYKVTKRGQDVTLRCDPISSHATLYWYQQALGQGPEFLTYFNYEAQPDKSGLPSDRFSAERPEGSISTLTIQRTEQRDSAMYRCASSSRGQETQYFGPGTRLLVL.

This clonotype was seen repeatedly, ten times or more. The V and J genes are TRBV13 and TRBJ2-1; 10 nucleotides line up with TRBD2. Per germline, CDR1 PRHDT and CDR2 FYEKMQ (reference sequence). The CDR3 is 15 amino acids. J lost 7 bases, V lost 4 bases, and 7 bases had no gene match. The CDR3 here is CASSSDASGRNEQFF. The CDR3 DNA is TGTGCCAGCAGCTCAGACGCTAGCGGGAGAAATGAGCAGTTCTTC.

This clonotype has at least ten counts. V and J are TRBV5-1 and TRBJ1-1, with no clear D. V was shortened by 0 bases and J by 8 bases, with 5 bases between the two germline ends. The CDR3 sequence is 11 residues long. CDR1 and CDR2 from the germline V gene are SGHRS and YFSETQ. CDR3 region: CASSLGQEAFF. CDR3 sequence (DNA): TGCGCCAGCAGCTTGGGACAAGAAGCTTTCTTT. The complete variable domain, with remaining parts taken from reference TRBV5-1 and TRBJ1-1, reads KAGVTQTPRYLIKTRGQQVTLSCSPISGHRSVSWYQQTPGQGLQFLFEYFSETQRNKGNFPGRFSGRQFSNSRSEMNVSTLELGDSALYLCASSLGQEAFFGQGTRLTVV.

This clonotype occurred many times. The CDR3 region is CASSFVLQEEQYF. The DNA of the CDR3 is TGTGCCAGCAGCTTCGTATTACAAGAAGAGCAGTACTTC. This rearrangement joins TRBV5-6 to TRBJ2-7; D uncertain. This CDR3 is 13 amino acids long. The V and J ends lost 2 bases and 7 bases respectively, with 13 bases between them. Germline values: CDR1 SGHDT, CDR2 YYEEEE.

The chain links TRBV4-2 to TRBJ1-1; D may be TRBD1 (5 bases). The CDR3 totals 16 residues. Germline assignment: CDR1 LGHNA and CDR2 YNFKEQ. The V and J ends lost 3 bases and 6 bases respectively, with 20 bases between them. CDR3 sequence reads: CASSQREEGWGAEAFF. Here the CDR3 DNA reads TGTGCCAGCAGCCAGAGAGAGGAGGGGTGGGGCGCTGAAGCTTTCTTT.

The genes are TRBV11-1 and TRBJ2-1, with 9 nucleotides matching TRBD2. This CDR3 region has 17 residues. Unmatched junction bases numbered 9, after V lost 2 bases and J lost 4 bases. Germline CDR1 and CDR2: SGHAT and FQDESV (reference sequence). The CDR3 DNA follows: TGTGCCAGCAGCTTACGAGTAGCGGGAGCCTTTTACAATGAGCAGTTCTTC. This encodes CASSLRVAGAFYNEQFF.

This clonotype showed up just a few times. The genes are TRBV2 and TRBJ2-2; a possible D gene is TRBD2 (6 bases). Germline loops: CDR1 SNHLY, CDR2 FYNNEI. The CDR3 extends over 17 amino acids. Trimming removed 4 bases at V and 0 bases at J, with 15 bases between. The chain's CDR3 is CASSGGRGGANTGELFF. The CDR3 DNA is TGTGCCAGCAGTGGGGGCCGTGGCGGGGCGAACACCGGGGAGCTGTTTTTT.

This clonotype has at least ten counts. The CDR3 DNA follows: TGTGCCATCAGTCAGAATAGCGGGAGACCGCAGTATTTT. Its translation: CAISQNSGRPQYF. V and J are TRBV10-3 and TRBJ2-3, with TRBD2 matching over 9 bases. The CDR3 runs 13 residues. Germline-derived CDR1 and CDR2 are ENHRY and SYGVKD. Trimming took 5 bases from V and 10 from J; bases not matched to a gene: 7.

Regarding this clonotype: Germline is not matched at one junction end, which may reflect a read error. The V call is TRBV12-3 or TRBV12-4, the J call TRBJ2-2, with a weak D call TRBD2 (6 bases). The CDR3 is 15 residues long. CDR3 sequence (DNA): TGTACCAGCTGTTTAGTTCCAGCGGGTACCGGGGAGCTGTTTTTT. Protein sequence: CTSCLVPAGTGELFF.

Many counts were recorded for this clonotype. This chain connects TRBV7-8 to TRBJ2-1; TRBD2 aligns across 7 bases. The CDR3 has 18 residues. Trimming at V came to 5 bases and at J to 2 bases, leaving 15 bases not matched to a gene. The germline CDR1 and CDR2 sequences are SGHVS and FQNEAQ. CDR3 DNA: TGTGCCAGCAGCCCCCAGCTTTTTCGCGGGAGCGCCTACAATGAGCAGTTCTTC. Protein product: CASSPQLFRGSAYNEQFF.